These 5 T cell receptor beta chains came from one sample sequenced in a study of shared clonotypes between healthy human individuals (dated by TCRdb to 2019 to 2021). The library was generated by the immunoSEQ multiplex PCR assay. The table was pulled from immuneACCESS by TCRdb, which kept in-frame rearrangements only. Such tables lose some clones; where checked, under half of the loss comes from unresolved V genes, and the rest has no known cause. This sample is represented by around 1.1 million clones; around three quarters of them were singletons. Approximately 0.9% of the sample belongs to the ten largest clones. The sample comprised memory CD4+ T cells from PBMCs. In the paper's terms, the cell subset or site label means: CD45RA-negative fraction. These TCRs come from a man younger than 35 in good health. Some clones in this sample may be carry-over from other donors' samples.

V is TRBV19 and J is TRBJ1-5; possibly TRBD1 for D (5 bases). The V gene lost 5 bases and the J gene lost 0 bases, with 17 bases spanning the gap. This CDR3 has 17 amino acids. Germline CDR1 LNHDA, CDR2 SQIVND (reference sequence). The CDR3 nucleotides are TGTGCCAGTAGTTTAACAGGTGGCGGGGATAGCAATCAGCCCCAGCATTTT. Protein sequence: CASSLTGGGDSNQPQHF.

The rearrangement joins TRBV11-2 to TRBJ1-5; D is perhaps TRBD1 (6 bases). CDR1 and CDR2 (germline): SGHAT, FQNNGV. This CDR3 comprises 15 residues. Trimming took off 1 base at V and 2 bases at J, with 9 bases between the two ends. Here the CDR3 DNA reads TGTGCCAGCAGCTTAGTGTCAGGGGGCAATCAGCCCCAGCATTTT. Translated: CASSLVSGGNQPQHF. Variable domain in full (rest from reference TRBV11-2 and TRBJ1-5): EAGVAQSPRYKIIEKRQSVAFWCNPISGHATLYWYQQILGQGPKLLIQFQNNGVVDDSQLPKDRFSAERLKGVDSTLKIQPAKLEDSAVYLCASSLVSGGNQPQHFGDGTRLSIL.

The chain is built from TRBV5-1 and TRBJ1-1, with a tentative D call TRBD1 (5 bases). The CDR3 runs to 16 residues. Trimming removed 3 bases at V and 0 bases at J, with 15 bases between. Germline values: CDR1 SGHRS, CDR2 YFSETQ. This CDR3 reads CASSYRQNSLNTEAFF. Written as DNA, the CDR3 is TGCGCCAGCAGCTACCGACAGAATTCCTTGAACACTGAAGCTTTCTTT.

The chain combines TRBV5-4 with TRBJ1-2, with TRBD1 matching over 7 bases. Unmatched junction bases numbered 3, after V lost 3 bases and J lost 4 bases. CDR1 is SGHNT, CDR2 YYREEE, per germline (reference sequence). There are 13 residues in the CDR3. The DNA for the CDR3 is TGTGCCAGCAGCTCCAACAGGGGCTATGGCTACACCTTC. Residues: CASSSNRGYGYTF.

The J gene is TRBJ1-2, the V gene TRBV21-1. TRBV21-1 is noted as a pseudogene. This CDR3 comprises 18 residues. The CDR3 protein is CASSKGDVRRSHNYGYTF. The CDR3 region has the DNA TGTGCCAGCAGCAAAGGGGATGTCCGACGGTCCCATAACTATGGCTACACCTTC.